Below are 6 T cell receptor beta chains sequenced from a single sample in a study of type 1 regulatory T cells. TCRdb redid the calling of the reads with MiXCR, one entry per CDR3 protein. The table shows about 68,000 distinct CDR3 sequences, with around 57% occurring only once. Which antigens these TCRs recognize remains unknown. Input material: cultured T cells, either the whole culture or a sorted T cell fraction (not recorded which). Subset denoted: Tr1-enriched cell product generated in vitro against host alloantigens. Receptors originate from a human donor in good health.

The chain joins TRBV24-1 to TRBJ2-1; TRBD1 aligns across 7 bases. V lost 9 bases and J lost 4; bases outside the gene matches: 5. The CDR3 runs 13 residues. Germline values: CDR1 KGHDR, CDR2 SFDVKD. The CDR3 reads CATGTENYNEQFF. The CDR3 coding sequence is TGTGCCACCGGGACAGAAAATTACAATGAGCAGTTCTTC.

The genes are TRBV11-2 and TRBJ2-5; D might be TRBD1 (6 bases). The CDR3 loop spans 14 amino acids. The V and J ends lost 1 base and 3 bases respectively, with 9 bases between them. Germline CDR1 is SGHAT and CDR2 is FQNNGV. CDR3 protein: CASSLVRTEETQYF. The CDR3 DNA reads as TGTGCCAGCAGCTTAGTTCGGACAGAAGAGACCCAGTACTTC.

This chain's CDR3 is CASSKGLAGEYEQYF. The DNA of the CDR3 is TGTGCCAGCAGCAAGGGACTAGCGGGAGAATACGAGCAGTACTTC. The gene calls are TRBV5-5 and TRBJ2-7; 14 bases agree with TRBD2. Germline CDR1 reads SGHKS; CDR2 reads YYEKEE (reference sequence). The V segment lost 4 bases and the J segment 4 bases; nucleotides outside the gene matches: 4. There are 15 residues in the CDR3.

A few counts support this clonotype. The chain is built from TRBV5-1 and TRBJ2-7; D assignment may be TRBD1 or TRBD2 (5 bases each). The length of the CDR3 is 15 residues. Trimming shortened V by 1 base and J by 0 bases, and 11 bases separated the two germline ends. Germline CDR1 SGHRS, CDR2 YFSETQ. The CDR3 nucleotides are TGCGCCAGCAGCTTGTTTGGGACGCCCTCCTACGAGCAGTACTTC. Amino acids: CASSLFGTPSYEQYF. Looking up the rest from reference TRBV5-1 and TRBJ2-7 gives the full variable domain: KAGVTQTPRYLIKTRGQQVTLSCSPISGHRSVSWYQQTPGQGLQFLFEYFSETQRNKGNFPGRFSGRQFSNSRSEMNVSTLELGDSALYLCASSLFGTPSYEQYFGPGTRLTVT.

This clonotype was seen more than once but under ten times. The chain combines TRBV5-1 with TRBJ2-1; a possible D gene is TRBD2 (6 bases). CDR3 length: 16 residues. Germline CDR1 is SGHRS and CDR2 is YFSETQ. The germline V and J ends were trimmed by 6 bases and 0 bases, with 16 bases remaining between them. CDR3 DNA sequence: TGCGCCAGCACCCCGGAGGCGGGACGCTCCTACAATGAGCAGTTCTTC. It yields the protein CASTPEAGRSYNEQFF.

This chain uses TRBV5-1 with TRBJ2-1; D is ambiguous. The CDR3 sequence is 14 residues long. V lost 0 bases to trimming and J lost 4 bases, with 8 bases between them. CDR1 and CDR2 from the germline V gene are SGHRS and YFSETQ. The CDR3 region has the DNA TGCGCCAGCAGCTTGGCCCCACAGTACAATGAGCAGTTCTTC. Translation: CASSLAPQYNEQFF.